Listed below are T cell receptor beta chains from one sample, sequenced in a study of blood T cell repertoires in COVID-19. TCRdb keeps only in-frame clones here, not all; method: immunoSEQ multiplex PCR. The table has over 150,000 clones, around 84% seen once. Sequencing was carried out using peripheral blood. These receptors all come from a man between 60 and 70 years old with COVID-19, enrolled during active disease. Each CDR3 is given with its conserved first and last residue. Each record gives: J gene, V gene, CDR3 length, D gene, clone size, CDR3 DNA, CDR3 protein. D genes are given only for firm matches. Clone size appears in some rows only: once, few, many, or a class for an expanded clone.

TRBJ1-2 TRBV20-1 10 . few TGCAGTGCCCAGGGCGATGGCTACACCTTC CSAQGDGYTF
TRBJ1-4 TRBV9 15 . . TGTGCCAGCAGCGTGGCAGGGTACTCTAATGAAAAACTGTTTTTT CASSVAGYSNEKLFF
TRBJ2-5 TRBV19 15 TRBD2 . TGTGCCAGCCGGACTAGCGGGGGGGCCCAAGAGACCCAGTACTTC CASRTSGGAQETQYF
TRBJ2-5 TRBV7-9 14 . . TGTGCCAGCAGCTTAGGAGTAGGGGCCGAGACCCAGTACTTC CASSLGVGAETQYF
TRBJ1-2 TRBV12-3/TRBV12-4 12 TRBD1 . TGTGCCACACAGGGGGCGCTGGATGGCTACACCTTC CATQGALDGYTF
TRBJ1-2 TRBV18 16 . . TGTGCCAGCTCACCTCGGACGGAAACAGGAACTTATGGCTACACCTTC CASSPRTETGTYGYTF
TRBJ1-6 TRBV2 16 . . TGTGCCAGCCGGGAGGACCAAAGCTCCTATAATTCACCCCTCCACTTT CASREDQSSYNSPLHF
TRBJ2-7 TRBV11-3 16 TRBD2 . TGTGCCAGCACTCAAGGGGTAGGTCTAGCGGGAGGCCAGCAGTACTTC CASTQGVGLAGGQQYF
TRBJ2-2 TRBV27 19 TRBD2 . TGTGCCAGCAGTTTTGGACGGCTAGCGGGAGGGCCGAGTACCGGGGAGCTGTTTTTT CASSFGRLAGGPSTGELFF
TRBJ1-2 TRBV29-1 12 . few TGCAGCGTTGAAGATTCCGGAGGCGGCTACACCTTC CSVEDSGGGYTF
TRBJ1-2 TRBV28 13 . . TGTGCCAGCAGCCAGGGGCGCGGCTATGGCTACACCTTC CASSQGRGYGYTF
TRBJ2-5 TRBV7-9 13 . . TGTGCCAGCAGCTTAGCGCGGTTGGAGACCCAGTACTTC CASSLARLETQYF
TRBJ1-6 TRBV27 14 TRBD1 once TGTGCCCTCGTCGGGGACAGCCTAAATTCACCCCTCCACTTT CALVGDSLNSPLHF
TRBJ2-7 TRBV29-1 14 . . TGCAGCGTTAAAGACAGTACAACCCCCTACGAGCAGTACTTC CSVKDSTTPYEQYF
TRBJ1-2 TRBV12-5 17 TRBD1 few TGTGCTAGTGGTTTGCTGACCGGGACAGGGGGCGCCTATGGCTACACCTTC CASGLLTGTGGAYGYTF
TRBJ2-5 TRBV19 19 TRBD1 . TGTGCCAGTAGTATAGAAAAGGGGACAGGGGTGCTGAGGGCCGAGACCCAGTACTTC CASSIEKGTGVLRAETQYF
TRBJ1-2 TRBV7-2 15 TRBD1 . TGTGCCAGCAGCTCCAGGGGACAGGGAGACTATGGCTACACCTTC CASSSRGQGDYGYTF
TRBJ1-2 TRBV7-9 12 . . TGTGCCAGCAGCCCGGGACAAGAGGGCTACACCTTC CASSPGQEGYTF
TRBJ1-3 TRBV7-8 14 . . TGTGCCAGCAGGCTCACAGGGCAAGGAAACACCATATATTTT CASRLTGQGNTIYF
TRBJ2-4 TRBV19 14 . . TGTGCCAGTAGTATCTTGAGGGGGAAAAACATTCAGTACTTC CASSILRGKNIQYF
TRBJ1-2 TRBV6-5 14 TRBD1 . TGTGCCAGCAGGGTAGGACAGGGGGTCTATGGCTACACCTTC CASRVGQGVYGYTF
TRBJ2-1 TRBV2 14 . few TGTGCCAGCAGGCTGAACCGGGACTCAAATGAGCAGTTCTTC CASRLNRDSNEQFF
TRBJ1-1 TRBV30 14 . . TGTGCCTGGAGGGCTAGGACAGTTAACACTGAAGCTTTCTTT CAWRARTVNTEAFF
TRBJ1-4 TRBV5-6 14 . . TGTGCCAGCAGCTCACGGGAGGCGAGTGAAAAACTGTTTTTT CASSSREASEKLFF
TRBJ2-3 TRBV7-2 15 . few TGTGCCAGCAGCTCTTCTAGCGCGAGCACAGATACGCAGTATTTT CASSSSSASTDTQYF
TRBJ1-5 TRBV15 14 TRBD1 . TGTGCCACCACCTCGACAGGGAGCAATCAGCCCCAGCATTTT CATTSTGSNQPQHF
TRBJ1-2 TRBV29-1 11 . . TGCAGCGTTTCTTTAAGCGGTGGCTACACCTTC CSVSLSGGYTF
TRBJ2-1 TRBV18 15 . . TGTGCCAGCTCACCAAAACAGCAAGATGTTCAGGAGCAGTTCTTC CASSPKQQDVQEQFF
TRBJ1-5 TRBV7-2 16 . . TGTGCCAGCAGCCCATCGTGGGGCCAGGGGAATCAGCCCCAGCATTTT CASSPSWGQGNQPQHF
TRBJ2-2 TRBV9 17 . once TGTGCCAGCAGCGTATTACCCCTGTCGGGGGGCGCCGGGGAGCTGTTTTTT CASSVLPLSGGAGELFF
TRBJ1-1 TRBV28 10 . . TGTGCCACCGTGAACACTGAAGCTTTCTTT CATVNTEAFF